The rows below give T cell receptor beta chains drawn from one sample of a study of TIL therapy for anti-PD-1-resistant metastatic lung cancer. Some clones are missing from TCRdb's copy, which holds only in-frame ones; the method was immunoSEQ multiplex PCR. The sample has about 60,000 clones; roughly 87% are singletons. The sample here was blood, taken at baseline. These receptor sequences come from a person aged 25-80 years with non-small cell lung cancer. CDR3s include the opening cysteine and the closing phenylalanine or tryptophan. A D gene is named only where the DNA matches it firmly. Not every row has a clone size; where given, it reads once, few, many or a size class.

CDR3 | DNA | length | V | D | J | size
CALRAGENTGELFF | TGTGCCCTAAGGGCGGGAGAGAACACCGGGGAGCTGTTTTTT | 14 | TRBV2 | TRBD2 | TRBJ2-2 | .
CATSDFTSGRTDTQYF | TGTGCCACCAGTGATTTTACTAGCGGGAGAACAGATACGCAGTATTTT | 16 | TRBV24-1 | TRBD2 | TRBJ2-3 | .
CASSLGDPTGQEAFF | TGTGCCAGCAGCTTAGGGGACCCGACAGGACAGGAAGCTTTCTTT | 15 | TRBV7-9 | . | TRBJ1-1 | .
CAWSLGRGGFSYEQYF | TGTGCCTGGAGCCTGGGGCGAGGGGGCTTTTCCTACGAGCAGTACTTC | 16 | TRBV30 | TRBD1 | TRBJ2-7 | .
CASSNRQGVVVGGYTF | TGTGCCAGCAGCAACCGACAGGGGGTCGTCGTCGGTGGCTACACCTTC | 16 | TRBV7-8 | TRBD1 | TRBJ1-2 | .
CASSPLDSYGYTF | TGTGCCAGCAGCCCCCTTGACAGCTATGGCTACACCTTC | 13 | TRBV14 | . | TRBJ1-2 | once
CASSFPPTGGRTSPLHF | TGTGCCAGCAGCTTCCCCCCGACAGGGGGAAGAACTTCACCCCTCCACTTT | 17 | TRBV11-2 | TRBD1 | TRBJ1-6 | .
CASSMGRGYEQYF | TGTGCCAGTAGTATGGGCAGGGGATACGAGCAGTACTTC | 13 | TRBV19 | . | TRBJ2-7 | .
CASSSAYGTGDYEQYF | TGTGCCAGCAGCTCAGCCTACGGGACAGGTGACTACGAGCAGTACTTC | 16 | TRBV7-9 | TRBD1 | TRBJ2-7 | .
CASSLLSSSYNEQFF | TGTGCCAGCAGCCTACTTAGTAGCTCCTACAATGAGCAGTTCTTC | 15 | TRBV14 | . | TRBJ2-1 | .
CASSFGGGQPSRAFF | TGTGCCAGCAGCTTTGGGGGGGGACAGCCGAGTCGGGCTTTCTTT | 15 | TRBV5-5 | TRBD1 | TRBJ1-1 | .
CASSSGLAGGPGSYEQYF | TGTGCCAGCAGCTCAGGACTAGCGGGGGGGCCCGGGTCCTACGAGCAGTACTTC | 18 | TRBV28 | TRBD2 | TRBJ2-7 | .
CASSLGSQRYEQYF | TGTGCCAGCAGTTTAGGATCACAAAGGTACGAGCAGTACTTC | 14 | TRBV28 | . | TRBJ2-7 | .
CASSPPVNEQFF | TGTGCCAGCAGCCCCCCAGTGAATGAGCAGTTCTTC | 12 | TRBV7-9 | . | TRBJ2-1 | few
CASSPGQIFSYEQYF | TGCGCCAGCAGCCCGGGACAGATATTCTCCTACGAGCAGTACTTC | 15 | TRBV5-1 | TRBD1 | TRBJ2-7 | .
CASSLGTGREETQYF | TGCGCCAGCAGCTTGGGGACAGGAAGGGAAGAGACCCAGTACTTC | 15 | TRBV5-1 | TRBD1 | TRBJ2-5 | .
CASSSAWVAGGLSYEQYF | TGTGCCAGCAGTTCGGCCTGGGTAGCGGGCGGCCTCTCCTACGAGCAGTACTTC | 18 | TRBV27 | TRBD2 | TRBJ2-7 | .
CASRPDRGRTEAFF | TGTGCCAGCAGACCAGACAGGGGGCGGACTGAAGCTTTCTTT | 14 | TRBV3-1/TRBV3-2 | TRBD1 | TRBJ1-1 | .